This T cell receptor (beta chain) was captured by sequencing in a study of a mutant IDH1 vaccine in newly diagnosed glioma. Study background: Onset of vaccination occurred 4-6 weeks following radiotherapy alone, or with temozolomide cycles. Radiotherapy, temozolomide, or both had been given previously, and both were given to most. Notes on the study in general: Most patients, 93.3%, showed vaccine-induced immune responses. Pseudoprogression looked unconnected to shifts in top peripheral T cell clonotypes.

Time point given: week 11, during vaccination. Each dose delivered 300 ug of mutant IDH1 20-mer peptide subcutaneously with imiquimod. Comment on this clone: Its antigen is as yet unknown.

Assay used: immunoSEQ multiplex PCR; TCRdb lists only in-frame clones, some missing. This table has around 24,000 clones, less than 80% appearing once. The CDR3 length is 13 residues. The V segment lost 10 bases and the J segment 0 bases; nucleotides outside the gene matches: 4. Looked up from germline, CDR1 is MNHNY and CDR2 is SVGAGI (reference sequence). V usage is TRBV6-6 and J usage is TRBJ1-1, with 8 bases matching TRBD1. Source: PBMCs, taken from a glioma patient whose treatment included an IDH1 peptide vaccine. The receptor's source is a man aged 35 to 55 with glioma. CDR3 coding DNA: TGTGCCAACCGACAGGGGCTGAACACTGAAGCTTTCTTT. The encoded protein is CANRQGLNTEAFF.